This is a list of T cell receptor beta chains from one sample in a study of blood T cell repertoires in COVID-19. Assay: immunoSEQ multiplex PCR; the TCRdb copy retains only in-frame clones and omits some. The data contain about 180,000 clones, roughly 80% of them seen just once; the ten biggest clones take up over 6%. The sample was peripheral blood. These receptors all come from a woman between 65 and 79 years old with COVID-19, enrolled during active disease. CDR3s include the opening cysteine and the closing phenylalanine or tryptophan.

V gene	J gene	CDR3 protein
TRBV2	TRBJ2-7	CASSDLADGDPYEQYF
TRBV11-2	TRBJ2-1	CASSLLADEQFF
TRBV7-2	TRBJ2-1	CASSLAVRASGSSGQFF
TRBV14	TRBJ1-2	CASSLLYRFPDYGYTF
TRBV28	TRBJ1-6	CASTSGAGLRALHF
TRBV7-2	TRBJ2-2	CASSKRESGELFF
TRBV6-6	TRBJ2-2	CASSYLGGSGELFF
TRBV9	TRBJ2-7	CASSVGASGRYEQYF
TRBV14	TRBJ2-2	CASSLQGTTGELFF
TRBV25-1	TRBJ1-2	CASSELTGGSYGYTF
TRBV27	TRBJ1-2	CASSPQTGYAYGYTF
TRBV28	TRBJ1-2	CASSFTELDGYTF
TRBV25-1	TRBJ2-3	CASSETGGLDTQYF